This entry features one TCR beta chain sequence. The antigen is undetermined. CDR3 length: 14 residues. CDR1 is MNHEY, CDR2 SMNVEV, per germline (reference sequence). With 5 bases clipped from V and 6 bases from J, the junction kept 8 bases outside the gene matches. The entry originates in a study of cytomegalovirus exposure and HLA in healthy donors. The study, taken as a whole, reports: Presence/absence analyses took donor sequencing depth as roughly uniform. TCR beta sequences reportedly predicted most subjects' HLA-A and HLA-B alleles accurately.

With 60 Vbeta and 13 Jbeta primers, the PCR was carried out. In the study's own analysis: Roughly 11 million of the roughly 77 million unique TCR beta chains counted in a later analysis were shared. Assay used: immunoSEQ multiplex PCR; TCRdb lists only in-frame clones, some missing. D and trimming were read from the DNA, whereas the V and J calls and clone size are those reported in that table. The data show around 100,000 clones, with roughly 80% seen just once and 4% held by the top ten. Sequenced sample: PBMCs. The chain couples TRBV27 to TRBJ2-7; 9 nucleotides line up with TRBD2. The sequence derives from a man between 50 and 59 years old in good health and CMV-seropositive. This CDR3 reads CASSRSGRRGEQYF. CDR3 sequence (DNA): TGTGCCAGCAGTAGAAGCGGGAGGAGGGGCGAGCAGTACTTC.